This T cell receptor beta chain originates from a study of technical replicates of blood from a few donors. V shed 5 bases and J 8 bases; nucleotides not matched to a gene: 8. Germline V CDR1 and CDR2: SGHTA, FQGNSA. CDR3 length equals 14 residues. TCRdb keeps only in-frame clones here, not all; method: immunoSEQ multiplex PCR. The table has tens of thousands of clones, about 92% seen once. The sequencing sample was made of T cells isolated from PBMCs. The chain combines TRBV7-2 with TRBJ1-4, with 7 bases fitting TRBD1. This TCR was sampled from a human donor in good health. CDR3 sequence: CASSLSGGWEKLFF. In DNA, the CDR3 is TGTGCCAGCAGCCTCTCAGGGGGATGGGAAAAACTGTTTTTT.